Reported below is one T cell receptor (beta chain). This CDR3 spans 16 amino acids. Trimming cost V 4 bases and J 3 bases, with 18 bases left between them. The assay was immunoSEQ multiplex PCR, and TCRdb's table has in-frame clones only and misses some. The data contain about 200,000 clones, 80% to 85% of them singletons. This specimen belongs to a study of blood T cell repertoires in COVID-19. Sequenced sample: PBMCs or T cells enriched from blood (not recorded which). The receptor was isolated from a man in his forties or fifties who had recovered from COVID-19. This chain joins TRBV23-1 and TRBJ1-2; D is perhaps TRBD1 (5 bases). TRBV23-1 is sorted into the ORF group, with uncertain function. The CDR3 loop reads CASSRGEPLSYYGYTF. The CDR3 DNA sequence: TGCGCCAGCAGTCGGGGGGAACCCTTAAGCTACTATGGCTACACCTTC.